This TCR beta chain was sequenced during a study of T cell repertoires in cytomegalovirus infection. Study details: Both a matching HLA type and CMV infection were indicated by public TCR beta signatures.

Germline V CDR1 and CDR2: LNHDA, SQIVND (reference sequence). The CDR3 is 14 amino acids. The trim removed 5 bases at V and 5 bases at J, leaving 7 bases unmatched. One entry per CDR3 protein results from TCRdb running MiXCR on the reads. The sample includes 170,000 or so distinct CDR3 sequences, roughly an eighth of them seen just once. The sequenced material came from PBMCs. The TCR originated in a human donor in good health (CMV status not recorded). Some clones in this sample may be carry-over from other donors' samples. The chain is built from TRBV19 and TRBJ1-2, with TRBD1 matching 8 bases. CDR3 bases: TGTGCCAGTAGTGTCGGACAGGGTCTATATGGCTACACCTTC. Its protein product is CASSVGQGLYGYTF.